The 27 T cell receptor beta chains listed next were all sequenced from one sample in a study of cytomegalovirus exposure and HLA in healthy donors. This PCR relied on a set of 60 Vbeta primers and 13 Jbeta primers. Clones were read by immunoSEQ multiplex PCR, and TCRdb kept only the in-frame ones, dropping some. This sample's table reports tens of thousands of clones. Source material: PBMCs. The origin of the receptors is a man in his fifties in good health and CMV-seronegative.

The gene calls are TRBV7-8 and TRBJ1-1, with a weak D call TRBD1 (5 bases). Germline V gene lookup returns CDR1 SGHVS and CDR2 FQNEAQ. CDR3 size: 12 residues. The V gene lost 5 bases and the J gene lost 7 bases, with 11 bases spanning the gap. CDR3 in DNA: TGTGCCAGCAGCCCAGACAGAGTTGAAGCTTTCTTT. Translating it yields CASSPDRVEAFF.

This sequence joins TRBV9 and TRBJ2-1, with a tentative D call TRBD2 (6 bases). The CDR3 consists of 15 residues. Germline V CDR1 and CDR2: SGDLS, YYNGEE. V dropped 4 bases and J dropped 9 bases, with 20 bases sitting between them. The CDR3 DNA reads as TGTGCCAGCAGCCCCTCCCCTAGCGTCCTGGGTGAGCAGTTCTTC. Translation: CASSPSPSVLGEQFF.

The rearrangement links TRBV6-1 to TRBJ2-2; D might be TRBD2 (7 bases). The V and J ends lost 2 bases and 6 bases respectively, with 10 bases between them. The V gene's germline CDR1 is MNHNS and CDR2 SASEGT. The CDR3 runs 14 residues. The CDR3 DNA is TGTGCCAGCAGTGAATGGGAGGGGGCCGGGGAGCTGTTTTTT. Protein product: CASSEWEGAGELFF.

This CDR3 is CASSYRGTKGTGELFF. The CDR3 bases are TGTGCCAGCAGTTACCGGGGGACCAAAGGAACCGGGGAGCTGTTTTTT. V and J are TRBV6-5 and TRBJ2-2, with D tentatively TRBD2 (6 bases). V was cut by 2 bases and J by 5 bases, with 15 bases left in between. The germline V gene has CDR1 MNHEY and CDR2 SVGAGI. The CDR3 consists of 16 residues.

The J gene is TRBJ2-1, the V gene TRBV25-1, with no clear D. V shed 4 bases and J shed 0 bases, with 7 bases lying between them. This CDR3 contains 14 residues. The V gene's germline CDR1 is MGHDK and CDR2 SYGVNS. The CDR3 DNA is TGTGCCAGCAGTGTTGGTAGCTCCTACAATGAGCAGTTCTTC. This encodes CASSVGSSYNEQFF.

The V call is TRBV7-9, the J call TRBJ2-7, with 11 positions matching TRBD1. Germline V gene sequence: CDR1 SEHNR, CDR2 FQNEAQ (reference sequence). The CDR3 has 14 amino acids. V shed 5 bases, J shed 4 bases, and the junction held 4 bases outside the gene matches. The CDR3 protein is CASSLGQGAYEQYF. In nucleotides, the CDR3 is TGTGCCAGCAGCCTCGGACAGGGGGCGTACGAGCAGTACTTC. Based on the CDR3 plus reference TRBV7-9 and TRBJ2-7, the full variable domain is DTGVSQNPRHKITKRGQNVTFRCDPISEHNRLYWYRQTLGQGPEFLTYFQNEAQLEKSRLLSDRFSAERPKGSFSTLEIQRTEQGDSAMYLCASSLGQGAYEQYFGPGTRLTVT.

Of note for this clone: Germline and junction disagree at one end, which may indicate a read error. Other DNA variants within this sample encode the same CDR3. The chain recombines TRBV7-9 with TRBJ2-7, with TRBD1 matching 12 bases. This CDR3 comprises 17 residues. Germline lookup yields CDR1 SEHNR and CDR2 FQNEAQ (reference sequence). The CDR3 reads CASILFPGQGAPYEQYF. CDR3 DNA sequence: TGCGCCAGCATCCTATTCCCGGGACAGGGGGCTCCCTACGAGCAGTACTTC.

The genes are TRBV6-6 and TRBJ2-2; D is perhaps TRBD1 (6 bases). The CDR3 is made up of 16 amino acids. CDR1 MNHNY and CDR2 SVGAGI come from the germline V gene (reference sequence). The V gene lost 2 bases and the J gene lost 1 base, with 11 bases spanning the gap. CDR3 nucleotides: TGTGCCAGCAGTTACGCGACAGGACAGAACACCGGGGAGCTGTTTTTT. Translation gives CASSYATGQNTGELFF.

The chain combines TRBV25-1 with TRBJ2-1; the D gene is possibly TRBD1 (6 bases). The V gene lost 7 bases and the J gene lost 4 bases, with 14 bases spanning the gap. The CDR3 extends over 14 amino acids. The germline gives CDR1 MGHDK, CDR2 SYGVNS. In nucleotides, the CDR3 is TGTGCCAGCACTTATACAGGGCTATACAATGAGCAGTTCTTC. Translation gives CASTYTGLYNEQFF. Full variable domain (rest looked up from reference TRBV25-1 and TRBJ2-1): EADIYQTPRYLVIGTGKKITLECSQTMGHDKMYWYQQDPGMELHLIHYSYGVNSTEKGDLSSESTVSRIRTEHFPLTLESARPSHTSQYLCASTYTGLYNEQFFGPGTRLTVL.

The V gene is TRBV27, the J gene TRBJ2-1; D not resolved. The V gene lost 6 bases and the J gene lost 8 bases, with 11 bases spanning the gap. This CDR3 is built from 12 residues. The V gene's germline CDR1 is MNHEY and CDR2 SMNVEV (reference sequence). Here the CDR3 DNA reads TGTGCCAGCAGCGAAAACGAGTATGAGCAGTTCTTC. Its protein is CASSENEYEQFF.

This chain links TRBV19 with TRBJ2-5; TRBD1 might be the D (6 bases). From germline, CDR1 is LNHDA and CDR2 SQIVND (reference sequence). This CDR3 has 16 residues. The V gene lost 3 bases and the J gene lost 1 base, with 15 bases spanning the gap. CDR3 bases: TGTGCCAGTAGTATTTCGTGGGGGCACTCCCAAGAGACCCAGTACTTC. It yields the protein CASSISWGHSQETQYF.

This rearrangement joins TRBV7-9 to TRBJ2-7; 8 nucleotides align to TRBD1. CDR1 is SEHNR and CDR2 is FQNEAQ in the germline V gene (reference sequence). CDR3 length: 16 amino acids. J lost 1 base, V lost 5 bases, and 10 bases had no gene match. The CDR3 nucleotides read TGTGCCAGCAGCACCCTACAGGGGGAGAGGTCCTACGAGCAGTACTTC. Encoded protein: CASSTLQGERSYEQYF.

The genes are TRBV6-5 and TRBJ1-4, with 10 bases that match TRBD1. V lost 4 bases to trimming and J lost 8 bases; unmatched junction nucleotides: 4. Germline V gene data show CDR1 as MNHEY and CDR2 as SVGAGI. The CDR3 length is 14 residues. CDR3 nucleotides: TGTGCCAGCAGTTCTGACAGGGGGCGCGAAAAACTGTTTTTT. Amino acid sequence: CASSSDRGREKLFF.

The chain carries TRBV5-1 and TRBJ2-5; TRBD1 matches 7 bases. The CDR3 totals 16 residues. The junction had 6 bases not matched to a gene; V was cut back by 1 base and J by 0 bases. From germline, CDR1 is SGHRS and CDR2 YFSETQ. CDR3: CASSLSGTAYQETQYF. The CDR3 region has the DNA TGCGCCAGCAGCTTGAGTGGGACAGCGTACCAAGAGACCCAGTACTTC.

The chain joins TRBV6-5 to TRBJ1-2; D may be TRBD1 (5 bases). V lost 4 bases to trimming and J lost 4 bases, with 19 bases between them. The CDR3 loop spans 16 amino acids. Germline CDR1 reads MNHEY; CDR2 reads SVGAGI. The CDR3 DNA follows: TGTGCCAGCAGTTCCCAATCCGGGAGGGGAATCTATGGCTACACCTTC. Residues: CASSSQSGRGIYGYTF.

The chain recombines TRBV7-2 with TRBJ1-5; no clear D gene. Between the trimmed V and J ends, which lost 4 bases and 2 bases, there was a span of 15 bases. This CDR3 contains 16 residues. CDR1 and CDR2 from the germline V gene are SGHTA and FQGNSA. The CDR3 protein is CASSSSPGAGNQPQHF. The CDR3 DNA sequence: TGTGCCAGCAGCTCATCCCCCGGAGCGGGCAATCAGCCCCAGCATTTT.

The V call is TRBV4-1, the J call TRBJ2-7, with D unresolved. Germline V gene lookup returns CDR1 MGHRA and CDR2 YSYEKL. Trimming took off 5 bases at V and 1 base at J, with 9 bases between the two ends. This CDR3 is 13 amino acids long. The CDR3 sequence: CASSFEVSYEQYF. CDR3 in DNA: TGCGCCAGCAGCTTCGAGGTATCCTACGAGCAGTACTTC.

As concerns this clone: One end of the junction does not line up with germline, which may come from a read error. The J gene is TRBJ2-5, the V gene TRBV7-7; D is unclear. Germline CDR1 is SSHAT and CDR2 is FNYEAQ (reference sequence). The CDR3 runs to 13 residues. CDR3 sequence: CASSHQVQETQYF. The DNA of the CDR3 is TGTGCTAGCAGCCATCAGGTACAAGAGACCCAGTACTTC.

The chain combines TRBV9 with TRBJ2-7, with D possibly TRBD1 on 6 matching bases. This CDR3 has 15 residues. Germline CDR1 and CDR2: SGDLS and YYNGEE. With 2 bases removed from V and 2 bases from J, the gap between germline ends came to 14 bases. As DNA, the CDR3 is TGTGCCAGCAGCGTGGGGGCAGCGTCTCCCTACGAGCAGTACTTC. Its translation is CASSVGAASPYEQYF.

The chain joins TRBV6-6 to TRBJ1-2; 10 positions agree with TRBD1. The CDR3 is made up of 14 amino acids. Germline CDR1 MNHNY, CDR2 SVGAGI (reference sequence). V was clipped by 6 bases and J by 6 bases; unmatched bases: 7. CDR3 bases: TGTGCCAGCAGACGCAAGACAGGGGGCGATGGCTACACCTTC. It translates to CASRRKTGGDGYTF.

The chain joins TRBV7-2 to TRBJ1-2; D gene uncertain. V lost 6 bases and J lost 1, with 15 bases in between. Per germline, CDR1 SGHTA and CDR2 FQGNSA. The CDR3 sequence is 15 residues long. Here the CDR3 reads CASSPRGLSNYGYTF. DNA for the CDR3: TGTGCCAGCAGTCCCAGAGGGTTGAGTAACTATGGCTACACCTTC.

The chain links TRBV7-3 to TRBJ1-6; TRBD1 matches at 7 bases. The CDR3 consists of 17 residues. CDR1 SGHTA and CDR2 FQGTGA come from the germline V gene. V trimming: 5 bases; J trimming: 9 bases; junction bases outside the gene matches: 16. CDR3: CASSQYPRQGFGSPLHF. The CDR3 DNA is TGTGCCAGCAGCCAATACCCTCGACAGGGCTTTGGTTCACCCCTCCACTTT. The whole variable domain, remainder taken from reference TRBV7-3 and TRBJ1-6, is GAGVSQTPSNKVTEKGKYVELRCDPISGHTALYWYRQSLGQGPEFLIYFQGTGAADDSGLPNDRFFAVRPEGSVSTLKIQRTERGDSAVYLCASSQYPRQGFGSPLHFGNGTRLTVT.

V usage is TRBV6-6 and J usage is TRBJ1-4, with TRBD1 matching over 7 bases. Germline values: CDR1 MNHNY, CDR2 SVGAGI (reference sequence). The V and J ends lost 7 bases and 6 bases, in that order; junction bases with no gene match: 2. The length of the CDR3 is 12 residues. The CDR3, as DNA: TGTGCCAGCACCCAGGGGGATGAAAAACTGTTTTTT. This codes for CASTQGDEKLFF.

The J gene is TRBJ1-1, the V gene TRBV19; the match to TRBD1 covers 7 bases. The CDR3 extends over 15 amino acids. Trimming took 1 base from V and 0 from J; bases not matched to a gene: 2. The germline V gene encodes CDR1 LNHDA and CDR2 SQIVND (reference sequence). The DNA for the CDR3 is TGTGCCAGTAGTATAGGGGACAGAATGAACACTGAAGCTTTCTTT. It codes for CASSIGDRMNTEAFF. The full variable domain, with the rest looked up from reference TRBV19 and TRBJ1-1, is DGGITQSPKYLFRKEGQNVTLSCEQNLNHDAMYWYRQDPGQGLRLIYYSQIVNDFQKGDIAEGYSVSREKKESFPLTVTSAQKNPTAFYLCASSIGDRMNTEAFFGQGTRLTVV.

The rearrangement uses TRBV27 and TRBJ1-6, with D perhaps matching TRBD1 (5 bases). The V gene lost 8 bases and the J gene lost 0 bases, with 17 bases spanning the gap. CDR1 and CDR2 (germline): MNHEY, SMNVEV (reference sequence). The CDR3 covers 17 residues. Here the CDR3 DNA reads TGTGCCAGCTCCAGGGCGGTAACCAGCTCCTATAATTCACCCCTCCACTTT. It is translated as CASSRAVTSSYNSPLHF.

The gene calls are TRBV4-3 and TRBJ2-1; the D gene is possibly TRBD1 (5 bases). Germline V gene data show CDR1 as LGHNA and CDR2 as YSLEER. This CDR3 comprises 14 residues. Trimming took off 1 base at V and 7 bases at J, with 11 bases between the two ends. The CDR3 DNA reads as TGCGCCAGCAGCCAAGGGACAAACGTTAATGAGCAGTTCTTC. This codes for CASSQGTNVNEQFF.

The J gene is TRBJ1-4, the V gene TRBV4-3; 8 nucleotides align to TRBD1. Germline CDR1 and CDR2: LGHNA and YSLEER. This CDR3 contains 20 residues. The V segment lost 3 bases and the J segment 2 bases; nucleotides outside the gene matches: 17. The CDR3 sequence is CASSQSHLGRGRMTNEKLFF. The CDR3 coding sequence is TGCGCCAGCAGCCAGAGTCATCTGGGCAGGGGGCGAATGACTAATGAAAAACTGTTTTTT.